This TCR beta chain was sequenced for a study of T cells after yellow fever vaccination. In germline, CDR1 is SNHLY, CDR2 FYNNEI. With V trimmed by 1 base and J by 9 bases, 5 bases remained unmatched. This CDR3 spans 15 amino acids. TCRdb analysed the 5' RACE reads with MiXCR anew, one entry per CDR3 protein. The sample yields 320,000 or so distinct CDR3 sequences, around 8.1% seen once. The source is a man between 18 and 35 years old who received the YFV17D yellow fever vaccine. The chain has TRBV2 and TRBJ2-1, with 11 bases identical to TRBD2. The sample here was PBMCs, taken roughly seven weeks after the first yellow fever vaccination. CDR3 residues: CASSEDLAGGVEQFF. CDR3 DNA sequence: TGTGCCAGCAGTGAAGACCTAGCGGGGGGAGTTGAGCAGTTCTTC.